Listed below are T cell receptor beta chains from one sample, sequenced in a study of identical twins. TCRdb passed the 5' RACE reads through MiXCR, listing each CDR3 protein once. The repertoire holds around 530,000 distinct CDR3 sequences, with roughly 15% as singletons. These same records also appear under a second study, on yellow fever vaccine responses in identical twins.

The sequenced sample consisted of CD4+ T cells sorted from blood. All receptors come from a woman in her late teens or twenties in good health. Each CDR3 is given with its conserved first and last residue. A D gene is named only where the DNA matches it firmly. For some rows the clone size is stated as once, few or many, or as a class when expanded; others skip it.

D gene	J gene	clone size	V gene	CDR3 length	CDR3 protein	CDR3 DNA
TRBD2	TRBJ2-3	NA	TRBV20-1	19	CSAPPGLAGKGGTTDTQYF	TGCAGTGCTCCCCCGGGACTAGCGGGGAAAGGGGGCACCACAGATACGCAGTATTTT
NA	TRBJ2-3	few	TRBV7-9	13	CASSLGPIAGQYF	TGTGCCAGCAGCTTAGGTCCCATCGCAGGGCAGTATTTT
NA	TRBJ2-7	few	TRBV20-1	13	CSALYSPAYEQYF	TGCAGTGCACTGTACAGCCCTGCCTACGAGCAGTACTTC
TRBD1	TRBJ1-1	NA	TRBV12-3/TRBV12-4	14	CASTQDRLGTEAFF	TGTGCCAGCACCCAGGACAGGCTGGGCACTGAAGCTTTCTTT
NA	TRBJ1-1	many	TRBV12-3/TRBV12-4	13	CASSLAEGQGRSF	TGTGCCAGCAGTTTAGCAGAGGGGCAGGGGCGGAGCTTT
TRBD1	TRBJ2-7	NA	TRBV10-3	18	CAITWSLTGTGGPYEQYF	TGTGCCATCACCTGGTCCCTGACCGGGACAGGGGGACCCTACGAGCAGTACTTC
TRBD2	TRBJ2-1	NA	TRBV7-9	17	CTSSLTSLTTSYNEQFF	TGTACCAGCAGCTTGACTAGCTTAACCACCTCCTACAATGAGCAGTTCTTC
NA	TRBJ1-4	few	TRBV12-3/TRBV12-4	15	CASSLGQVTNEKLFF	TGTGCCAGCAGTTTAGGGCAGGTGACTAATGAAAAACTGTTTTTT
NA	TRBJ2-5	many	TRBV12-3/TRBV12-4	15	CASSKNRDLEKTQYF	TGTGCCAGCAGTAAAAACCGGGACCTAGAGAAGACCCAGTACTTC
NA	TRBJ1-6	NA	TRBV12-3/TRBV12-4	13	CASSLGSNSPLHF	TGTGCCAGCAGTTTAGGCAGTAATTCACCCCTCCACTTT
NA	TRBJ1-6	many	TRBV5-1	14	CASSLVGGNSPLHF	TGCGCCAGCAGCTTGGTAGGGGGTAATTCACCCCTCCACTTT
TRBD2	TRBJ2-3	NA	TRBV20-1	13	CSAKRGDTDTQYF	TGCAGTGCTAAGCGGGGCGACACAGATACGCAGTATTTT
NA	TRBJ2-2	few	TRBV5-1	14	CASSLDGLPGELFF	TGCGCCAGCAGCCTGGATGGCTTACCCGGGGAGCTGTTTTTT
NA	TRBJ2-1	few	TRBV7-9	15	CASSGWRGAYNEQFF	TGTGCCAGCAGCGGGTGGAGGGGTGCCTACAATGAGCAGTTCTTC
NA	TRBJ1-3	once	TRBV6-1	11	CASSEIGRLHF	TGTGCCAGCAGTGAAATTGGACGTCTTCATTTT
NA	TRBJ2-1	few	TRBV20-1	18	CSAPSAEERLLAYNEQFF	TGCAGTGCCCCTAGTGCGGAGGAAAGACTCCTTGCTTACAATGAGCAGTTCTTC
TRBD1	TRBJ2-1	many	TRBV5-1	14	CASSPQGANNEQFF	TGCGCCAGCAGCCCACAGGGGGCTAACAATGAGCAGTTCTTC
NA	TRBJ2-7	NA	TRBV6-1	13	CASRPPSGHEQYF	TGTGCCAGCAGACCTCCCAGCGGGCACGAGCAGTACTTC
TRBD1	TRBJ1-4	NA	TRBV29-1	13	CSVWTGVSEKLFF	TGCAGCGTTTGGACAGGGGTTAGTGAAAAACTGTTTTTT
TRBD1	TRBJ2-5	NA	TRBV28	15	CASSPQGTAQETQYF	TGTGCCAGCAGTCCGCAGGGGACAGCGCAAGAGACCCAGTACTTC
NA	TRBJ2-6	NA	TRBV7-8	15	CASSLKLSGANVLTF	TGTGCCAGCAGCTTAAAACTCTCTGGGGCCAACGTCCTGACTTTC
TRBD2	TRBJ2-1	NA	TRBV7-9	16	CASSRLAGGPYNEQFF	TGTGCCAGCAGCCGACTAGCGGGAGGACCCTACAATGAGCAGTTCTTC
NA	TRBJ2-3	many	TRBV12-3/TRBV12-4	16	CASSPVGGKDKDTQYF	TGTGCCAGCAGTCCCGTTGGGGGAAAGGACAAAGATACGCAGTATTTT
NA	TRBJ2-1	NA	TRBV12-3/TRBV12-4	13	CASRTRSGNEQFF	TGTGCCAGCAGGACTAGATCGGGGAATGAGCAGTTCTTC
TRBD2	TRBJ2-3	few	TRBV5-6	16	CASSQPGLASTDTQYF	TGTGCCAGCAGCCAACCGGGACTAGCGAGCACAGATACGCAGTATTTT
NA	TRBJ2-4	NA	TRBV20-1	13	CSAREAGLLVQYF	TGCAGTGCTAGAGAGGCGGGGCTCCTCGTTCAGTACTTC
NA	TRBJ2-3	NA	TRBV10-3	13	CAINGLDGDTQYF	TGTGCCATCAACGGTCTAGACGGAGATACGCAGTATTTT
NA	TRBJ2-1	few	TRBV5-1	13	CASSFGQINEQFF	TGCGCCAGCAGCTTTGGGCAGATCAATGAGCAGTTCTTC
NA	TRBJ2-1	NA	TRBV20-1	14	CSVRPGGTYNEQFF	TGCAGTGTTAGACCCGGGGGCACCTACAATGAGCAGTTCTTC
TRBD1	TRBJ2-7	NA	TRBV12-3/TRBV12-4	15	CASSSPDRGTYEQYF	TGTGCCAGCAGTTCGCCGGACAGGGGGACTTACGAGCAGTACTTC
TRBD1	TRBJ2-3	NA	TRBV11-2	15	CASSRGTGITDTQYF	TGTGCCAGCAGCAGAGGGACAGGGATAACAGATACGCAGTATTTT
TRBD2	TRBJ2-2	NA	TRBV24-1	14	CATSVGGFTGELFF	TGTGCCACCAGTGTGGGAGGGTTCACCGGGGAGCTGTTTTTT
NA	TRBJ1-5	few	TRBV20-1	13	CSARRVANQPQHF	TGCAGTGCTCGACGGGTGGCAAATCAGCCCCAGCATTTT
NA	TRBJ2-7	few	TRBV9	14	CASSPQTIGTEQYF	TGTGCCAGCAGCCCCCAGACTATCGGGACGGAGCAGTACTTC
NA	TRBJ1-5	NA	TRBV28	15	CASSLPRVSNQPQHF	TGTGCCAGCAGCCTTCCGAGGGTTAGCAATCAGCCCCAGCATTTT
NA	TRBJ2-7	NA	TRBV9	12	CASSTPGREQYF	TGTGCCAGCAGCACCCCGGGGAGGGAGCAGTACTTC
NA	TRBJ1-2	many	TRBV5-6	13	CASSQGQNYGYTF	TGTGCCAGCAGCCAAGGACAGAACTATGGCTACACCTTC
NA	TRBJ2-5	NA	TRBV10-3	15	CAISETRSGKETQYF	TGTGCCATCAGTGAAACGCGTTCTGGGAAAGAGACCCAGTACTTC
NA	TRBJ2-3	few	TRBV20-1	13	CSALRVGTDTQYF	TGCAGTGCTCTCCGGGTAGGCACAGATACGCAGTATTTT
NA	TRBJ2-1	few	TRBV5-1	12	CASSLRIGGQFF	TGCGCCAGCAGCTTGAGGATTGGTGGGCAGTTCTTC
NA	TRBJ2-4	NA	TRBV23-1	17	CASSSPGPRGSKNIQYF	TGCGCCAGCAGCTCCCCAGGGCCCCGGGGATCCAAAAACATTCAGTACTTC
NA	TRBJ2-2	NA	TRBV2	15	CASSVGQLNTGELFF	TGTGCCAGCAGCGTAGGACAGTTGAACACCGGGGAGCTGTTTTTT
TRBD1	TRBJ2-6	few	TRBV12-5	18	CASGLVPQGAQGANVLTF	TGTGCTAGTGGTTTGGTCCCCCAGGGGGCGCAAGGGGCCAACGTCCTGACTTTC
TRBD2	TRBJ2-3	NA	TRBV28	15	CASRGTSVSTDTQYF	TGTGCCAGCAGGGGAACTAGCGTCAGCACAGATACGCAGTATTTT
NA	TRBJ2-1	few	TRBV3-1	17	CASSLTTGPSSYNEQFF	TGTGCCAGCAGCCTCACGACGGGACCCAGCTCCTACAATGAGCAGTTCTTC
NA	TRBJ2-2	few	TRBV2	12	CASDAVSGELFF	TGTGCCAGCGACGCAGTATCCGGGGAGCTGTTTTTT
NA	TRBJ2-1	NA	TRBV5-5	14	CASSLVEGIGEQFF	TGTGCCAGCAGCTTGGTGGAGGGGATAGGGGAGCAGTTCTTC
NA	TRBJ1-1	few	TRBV15	14	CATSRSTGNTEAFF	TGTGCCACCAGCAGATCCACAGGGAACACTGAAGCTTTCTTT
NA	TRBJ2-2	NA	TRBV7-3	14	CASSSDSNTGELFF	TGTGCCAGCAGCTCTGACAGTAACACCGGGGAGCTGTTTTTT
TRBD1	TRBJ2-5	many	TRBV5-1	14	CASSLGTGPETQYF	TGCGCCAGCAGCTTGGGGACAGGGCCAGAGACCCAGTACTTC
TRBD1	TRBJ2-1	NA	TRBV20-1	15	CSARDGDRGPNEQFF	TGCAGTGCTAGAGATGGGGACAGGGGGCCCAATGAGCAGTTCTTC
TRBD1	TRBJ1-4	few	TRBV6-1	17	CASSRQGGRVINEKLFF	TGTGCCAGCAGCCGACAGGGGGGTCGGGTAATTAATGAAAAACTGTTTTTT
TRBD2	TRBJ2-3	few	TRBV10-3	17	CAISGIGLAGGTGTQYF	TGTGCCATCAGTGGTATTGGACTAGCGGGGGGTACGGGAACGCAGTATTTT
TRBD2	TRBJ2-1	few	TRBV5-6	14	CASSLAGLALEQFF	TGTGCCAGCAGCTTAGCGGGACTAGCCCTTGAGCAGTTCTTC
TRBD2	TRBJ2-5	NA	TRBV12-3/TRBV12-4	15	CASSLLSTSRETQYF	TGTGCCAGCAGTCTCTTATCGACTAGCAGGGAGACCCAGTACTTC